The 18 T cell receptor beta chains below were found in one sample sequenced in a study of low-dose radiotherapy and immunotherapy resistance in tumors. Both TCRalpha and TCRbeta chains were reverse transcribed with V-gene-specific primers. Over approximately 20 PCR cycles, TCRs were amplified from a constant-region primer and V-primer adapter. TCRdb itself ran the reads through MiXCR, one entry per CDR3 protein. The data contain 70,000 to 95,000 distinct CDR3 sequences, roughly a sixth of them seen just once; the ten biggest clones take up 2.5% to 3%. Time point denoted: before trial treatment. The sequenced sample was PBMCs, obtained before treatment. Every receptor here comes from a male donor with prostate cancer.

The sample holds many counts of this clonotype. The chain carries TRBV2 and TRBJ2-3; D is unresolved. V was trimmed by 3 bases and J by 1 base, leaving 8 bases between them. The CDR3 sequence is 14 residues long. Germline CDR1 is SNHLY and CDR2 is FYNNEI. DNA of the CDR3: TGTGCCAGCAGTGAGGCTCACCGCACAGATACGCAGTATTTT. Protein: CASSEAHRTDTQYF. Combining the CDR3 with reference TRBV2 and TRBJ2-3 gives the whole variable domain EPEVTQTPSHQVTQMGQEVILRCVPISNHLYFYWYRQILGQKVEFLVSFYNNEISEKSEIFDDQFSVERPDGSNFTLKIRSTKLEDSAMYFCASSEAHRTDTQYFGPGTRLTVL.

Many counts were recorded for this clonotype. V and J are TRBV18 and TRBJ2-3, with TRBD1 identical over 8 bases. Germline assignment: CDR1 KGHSH and CDR2 LQKENI. The CDR3 contains 17 residues. The ends lost 6 bases at V and 0 bases at J; junction bases unmatched: 11. The DNA for the CDR3 is TGTGCCAGCTCGCCCAGCAGACAGGGGTGGAGCACAGATACGCAGTATTTT. It yields the protein CASSPSRQGWSTDTQYF.

This clonotype was seen at least ten times. The genes are TRBV7-9 and TRBJ1-6; unclear D gene. The CDR3 is 12 amino acids. V was trimmed by 5 bases and J by 5 bases, leaving 4 bases between them. The germline V gene has CDR1 SEHNR and CDR2 FQNEAQ (reference sequence). The CDR3 sequence: CASSQDNSPLHF. CDR3 coding DNA: TGTGCCAGCAGCCAGGATAATTCACCCCTCCACTTT.

In its sample, this clonotype was seen many times. The V and J genes are TRBV20-1 and TRBJ1-2; 7 positions agree with TRBD1. The CDR3 consists of 13 residues. Trimming took 4 bases from V and 4 from J; bases not matched to a gene: 6. The V gene's germline CDR1 is DFQATT and CDR2 SNEGSKA (reference sequence). CDR3 residues: CSANDRVRYGYTF. As DNA, the CDR3 is TGCAGTGCTAACGACAGGGTCCGCTATGGCTACACCTTC.

This clonotype has ten or more counts. V usage is TRBV29-1 and J usage is TRBJ2-3; no clear D gene. CDR1 and CDR2 from the germline V gene are SQVTM and ANQGSEA. This CDR3 region has 16 residues. V was pared by 3 bases and J by 4 bases, with 20 bases between. This CDR3 reads CSVEIPGARSPDTQYF. CDR3 nucleotides: TGCAGCGTTGAGATTCCAGGTGCGAGGTCCCCAGATACGCAGTATTTT.

This clonotype was observed many times. The chain recombines TRBV7-2 with TRBJ2-7, with D perhaps matching TRBD1 (6 bases). The CDR3 is 14 residues long. Germline CDR1 SGHTA, CDR2 FQGNSA. V gave up 1 base and J gave up 6 bases, with 13 bases separating them. The CDR3 here is CASSLVRQESEQYF. In nucleotides, the CDR3 is TGTGCCAGCAGCTTAGTAAGACAGGAAAGCGAGCAGTACTTC.

The chain is built from TRBV3-1 and TRBJ2-6, with 10 bases that match TRBD1. The V gene's germline CDR1 is LGHDT and CDR2 YNNKEL (reference sequence). This CDR3 has 20 amino acids. J lost 1 base, V lost 4 bases, and 13 bases had no gene match. The CDR3 nucleotides read TGTGCCAGCAGCCTCCTAGTGACGGGACAGGGGACATCTGGGGCCAACGTCCTGACTTTC. As protein: CASSLLVTGQGTSGANVLTF.

CDR3 DNA: TGTGCCAGCAGTTACTCGAGGCTTTTTTTTTTTAGCACAGATACGCAGTATTTT. Translating it yields CASSYSRLFFFSTDTQYF. This chain connects TRBV6-2 or TRBV6-3 to TRBJ2-3; D is unresolved. V lost 0 bases and J 0 bases, leaving 16 bases between the germline ends. The germline CDR1 and CDR2 sequences are MNHEY and SVGEGT. The CDR3 length is 18 residues.

This clonotype was detected ten times or more. The genes are TRBV11-2 and TRBJ1-1; D not resolved. This CDR3 has 13 residues. V lost 1 base to trimming and J lost 11 bases, with 14 bases between them. Germline CDR1 and CDR2: SGHAT and FQNNGV. In nucleotides, the CDR3 is TGTGCCAGCAGCTTAGCCGCGGATAGTGGGGCTTTCTTT. Its protein product is CASSLAADSGAFF.

The table lists this clonotype with many counts. This chain uses TRBV4-1 with TRBJ2-2; a weak D match, TRBD2 (5 bases). This CDR3 is built from 15 residues. Trimming stripped 0 bases from V and 4 bases from J, with 9 bases between. Germline loops: CDR1 MGHRA, CDR2 YSYEKL. The CDR3 sequence is CASSQDLDFTGELFF. For the CDR3, the DNA is TGCGCCAGCAGCCAAGATTTGGACTTCACCGGGGAGCTGTTTTTT.

This chain connects TRBV20-1 to TRBJ2-5, with 10 nucleotides matching TRBD2. V lost 5 bases, J lost 4 bases, and 10 bases stayed unmatched. Germline V gives CDR1 DFQATT, CDR2 SNEGSKA (reference sequence). The CDR3 covers 15 residues. CDR3 DNA: TGCAGTGCTCCCCCAGGTAGCGGGGGGAGAGAGACCCAGTACTTC. Its protein product is CSAPPGSGGRETQYF.

This clonotype was seen at least ten times. The J gene is TRBJ2-7, the V gene TRBV18; D possibly corresponds to TRBD2 (6 bases). Trimming pared 2 bases from V and 6 bases from J, leaving 8 bases between. CDR1 is KGHSH and CDR2 is LQKENI in the germline V gene. CDR3 length equals 12 residues. The CDR3 DNA reads TGTGCCAGCTCACCATCGGGAGTCGAGCAGTACTTC. It is translated as CASSPSGVEQYF.

This clonotype was seen repeatedly, ten times or more. This sequence joins TRBV27 and TRBJ2-1; 9 bases line up with TRBD2. The V gene's germline CDR1 is MNHEY and CDR2 SMNVEV (reference sequence). V gave up 2 bases and J gave up 7 bases; unmatched junction bases: 6. The length of the CDR3 is 15 residues. The DNA of the CDR3 is TGTGCCAGCAGTTTAGGGACTAGCTATGTGAATGAGCAGTTCTTC. Protein: CASSLGTSYVNEQFF.

This clonotype has ten or more counts. The chain's CDR3 is CSAPATSGGHYNEQFF. The CDR3 region has the DNA TGCAGTGCCCCGGCGACTAGCGGGGGACACTACAATGAGCAGTTCTTC. The gene calls are TRBV20-1 and TRBJ2-1; 12 nucleotides align to TRBD2. This CDR3 is 16 amino acids long. Trimming took 6 bases from V and 3 from J; bases not matched to a gene: 9. Germline CDR1 is DFQATT and CDR2 is SNEGSKA (reference sequence).

In this sample, this clonotype turned up many times. The chain combines TRBV7-9 with TRBJ1-1; the D is unclear. The CDR3 runs to 15 residues. Germline CDR1 reads SEHNR; CDR2 reads FQNEAQ (reference sequence). V was shortened by 5 bases and J by 1 base, with 14 bases between the two germline ends. CDR3 loop: CASSPLAAQNTEAFF. As DNA, the CDR3 is TGTGCCAGCAGCCCCCTCGCAGCCCAGAACACTGAAGCTTTCTTT.

This clonotype appeared many times. The chain uses TRBV11-2 and TRBJ2-1; D uncertain. From germline, CDR1 is SGHAT and CDR2 FQNNGV. This CDR3 is 15 amino acids long. With 5 bases removed from V and 0 bases from J, the gap between germline ends came to 11 bases. The CDR3 DNA reads TGTGCCAGCAGCCACCACCGAGGCTCCTACAATGAGCAGTTCTTC. Amino acids: CASSHHRGSYNEQFF.

This clonotype appeared many times. This chain joins TRBV7-2 and TRBJ1-1, with no clear D. Germline V gene data show CDR1 as SGHTA and CDR2 as FQGNSA. The V end was cut by 3 bases, the J end by 2 bases, with 7 bases between. The CDR3 length is 13 residues. The CDR3 protein is CASSFSINTEAFF. The CDR3, as DNA: TGTGCCAGCAGCTTTTCGATTAACACTGAAGCTTTCTTT.

With respect to this clonotype: Since a far larger clone is one base different, this is likely a read error. The chain joins TRBV13 to TRBJ2-2; the D is unclear. Looked up from germline, CDR1 is PRHDT and CDR2 is FYEKMQ (reference sequence). This CDR3 is 14 amino acids long. V lost 5 bases and J 5 bases, leaving 12 bases between the germline ends. For the CDR3, the DNA is TGTGCCAGCAGCCATGATCTGGGGACCGGGGAGCTGTTTTTT. This sequence encodes CASSHDLGTGELFF.